The clone carrying this T cell receptor (beta chain) was seen at least ten times. The CDR3 extends 3 residues past the end of the read, so its final part is completed from the germline J gene. The data were produced by immunoSEQ multiplex PCR, yet TCRdb's version contains in-frame clones alone and is incomplete. Observed are about 52,000 clones, no singletons, with the top ten taking 2% to 2.5%. The data originate from a study of T cell clonality in common variable immunodeficiency. Donors gave roughly 5 to 8 ml heparinized peripheral whole blood. The CDR3 spans 17 residues. Per germline, CDR1 SGHVS and CDR2 FNYEAQ. Losses at the gene ends were 5 bases for V and 6 bases for J; bases not matched to a gene: 8.

The sequence derives from a person aged 18 to 75 in good health. Sequenced sample: peripheral blood mononuclear cells. The chain couples TRBV7-6 to TRBJ2-1; the match to TRBD2 covers 15 bases. The CDR3 spells CASSPGLAGGPGNEQFF. Incomplete CDR3 DNA: TGTGCCAGCAGCCCCGGACTAGCGGGGGGGCCGGGCAATGAG.